This is a list of T cell receptor beta chains from one sample in a study of T cells in Graves' hyperthyroidism and ophthalmopathy. TCRdb itself ran the multiplex PCR reads through MiXCR, one entry per CDR3 protein. There are fewer than 700,000 distinct CDR3 sequences in the sample; roughly 16% occur only once, and around 3.9% lies in the top ten. What was sequenced was blood. All receptors come from a woman in her twenties or thirties with Graves' hyperthyroidism. CDR3s include the opening cysteine and the closing phenylalanine or tryptophan. The order of the fields is clone size, D gene, J gene, CDR3 length, V gene, CDR3 protein, CDR3 DNA. A D gene is named only where the DNA matches it firmly. Size is omitted from some rows. Given values are once, few, many or a class for expanded clones.

abundance: -; d_gene: -; j_gene: TRBJ2-6; len: 17; v_gene: TRBV5-1; CDR3aa: CASSLVSTTSGANVLTF; CDR3nt: TGCGCCAGCAGCTTGGTCAGTACTACGTCTGGGGCCAACGTCCTGACTTTC
abundance: many; d_gene: TRBD2; j_gene: TRBJ2-3; len: 15; v_gene: TRBV6-1; CDR3aa: CASSPLREGQGTQYF; CDR3nt: TGTGCCAGCAGTCCTCTCCGGGAGGGCCAAGGTACGCAGTATTTT
abundance: few; d_gene: -; j_gene: TRBJ2-2; len: 13; v_gene: TRBV2; CDR3aa: CASRNYNTGELFF; CDR3nt: TGTGCCAGCCGGAATTATAACACCGGGGAGCTGTTTTTT
abundance: -; d_gene: TRBD2; j_gene: TRBJ2-5; len: 17; v_gene: TRBV7-8; CDR3aa: CASSSPDLAGGRETQYF; CDR3nt: TGTGCCAGCAGCTCACCCGACCTAGCGGGAGGGCGCGAGACCCAGTACTTC
abundance: many; d_gene: TRBD1; j_gene: TRBJ1-1; len: 15; v_gene: TRBV20-1; CDR3aa: CSAGGTGLMNTEAFF; CDR3nt: TGCAGTGCTGGCGGGACAGGGCTTATGAACACTGAAGCTTTCTTT
abundance: many; d_gene: -; j_gene: TRBJ2-3; len: 15; v_gene: TRBV28; CDR3aa: CANSSLLAGADTQYF; CDR3nt: TGTGCCAACAGTTCCCTTTTGGCGGGTGCAGATACGCAGTATTTT
abundance: many; d_gene: -; j_gene: TRBJ1-2; len: 14; v_gene: TRBV10-2; CDR3aa: CASSEAGWNYGYTF; CDR3nt: TGCGCCAGCAGTGAGGCAGGGTGGAACTATGGCTACACCTTC
abundance: few; d_gene: -; j_gene: TRBJ2-1; len: 14; v_gene: TRBV4-1; CDR3aa: CASSQGVAYNEQFF; CDR3nt: TGCGCCAGCAGCCAAGGGGTAGCCTACAATGAGCAGTTCTTC
abundance: many; d_gene: TRBD1; j_gene: TRBJ2-3; len: 15; v_gene: TRBV12-3/TRBV12-4; CDR3aa: CASKDNRGRTDTQYF; CDR3nt: TGTGCCAGCAAGGATAACAGGGGGCGAACAGATACGCAGTATTTT
abundance: many; d_gene: TRBD2; j_gene: TRBJ2-5; len: 18; v_gene: TRBV7-2; CDR3aa: CASSLVGLLAGSQETQYF; CDR3nt: TGTGCCAGCAGCTTAGTCGGGTTACTAGCGGGAAGCCAAGAGACCCAGTACTTC
abundance: -; d_gene: -; j_gene: TRBJ1-3; len: 17; v_gene: TRBV6-6; CDR3aa: CASSYGGGGRTGNTIYF; CDR3nt: TGTGCCAGCAGTTACGGAGGGGGTGGCAGAACTGGAAACACCATATATTTT
abundance: -; d_gene: -; j_gene: TRBJ2-1; len: 13; v_gene: TRBV29-1; CDR3aa: CSVAELVAGEQFF; CDR3nt: TGCAGCGTTGCGGAACTAGTAGCTGGGGAGCAGTTCTTC
abundance: -; d_gene: -; j_gene: TRBJ2-7; len: 14; v_gene: TRBV4-1; CDR3aa: CASSQGRESYEQYF; CDR3nt: TGCGCCAGCAGCCAGGGAAGAGAATCCTACGAGCAGTACTTC
abundance: many; d_gene: TRBD2; j_gene: TRBJ2-4; len: 16; v_gene: TRBV29-1; CDR3aa: CSVEEEREGSKNIQYF; CDR3nt: TGCAGCGTTGAAGAGGAGCGGGAGGGTAGCAAAAACATTCAGTACTTC
abundance: many; d_gene: -; j_gene: TRBJ2-7; len: 13; v_gene: TRBV27; CDR3aa: CASSLGTRLGQYF; CDR3nt: TGTGCCAGCAGTTTAGGGACACGTCTGGGGCAGTACTTC
abundance: many; d_gene: TRBD1; j_gene: TRBJ1-2; len: 19; v_gene: TRBV7-8; CDR3aa: CASSLFALPGQGLNYGYTF; CDR3nt: TGTGCCAGCAGCTTATTCGCTCTTCCGGGACAGGGCCTCAACTATGGCTACACCTTC
abundance: many; d_gene: -; j_gene: TRBJ1-6; len: 13; v_gene: TRBV11-2; CDR3aa: CASSFAALSPLHF; CDR3nt: TGTGCCAGCAGCTTCGCAGCGCTGTCACCCCTCCACTTT
abundance: -; d_gene: TRBD2; j_gene: TRBJ2-5; len: 15; v_gene: TRBV6-1; CDR3aa: CASSESLAGAETQYF; CDR3nt: TGTGCCAGCAGTGAATCACTAGCGGGAGCAGAGACCCAGTACTTC
abundance: -; d_gene: TRBD1; j_gene: TRBJ2-7; len: 14; v_gene: TRBV19; CDR3aa: CASSIGLTGNEQYF; CDR3nt: TGTGCCAGTAGTATAGGCTTGACAGGGAACGAGCAGTACTTC
abundance: -; d_gene: TRBD2; j_gene: TRBJ2-5; len: 14; v_gene: TRBV29-1; CDR3aa: CSVELGTSQETQYF; CDR3nt: TGCAGCGTTGAACTTGGGACTAGCCAAGAGACCCAGTACTTC
abundance: -; d_gene: TRBD1; j_gene: TRBJ1-2; len: 13; v_gene: TRBV29-1; CDR3aa: CSVATGAGYGYTF; CDR3nt: TGCAGCGTCGCTACAGGGGCGGGCTATGGCTACACCTTC
abundance: -; d_gene: TRBD2; j_gene: TRBJ2-3; len: 15; v_gene: TRBV27; CDR3aa: CATIAGGTSTDTQYF; CDR3nt: TGTGCCACTATAGCGGGGGGCACTAGCACAGATACGCAGTATTTT
abundance: -; d_gene: -; j_gene: TRBJ2-1; len: 11; v_gene: TRBV2; CDR3aa: CASRLDNEQFF; CDR3nt: TGTGCCAGCCGTCTTGACAATGAGCAGTTCTTC
abundance: many; d_gene: TRBD2; j_gene: TRBJ2-3; len: 18; v_gene: TRBV11-2; CDR3aa: CASSFNPPQREWVDTQYF; CDR3nt: TGTGCCAGCAGCTTCAACCCCCCCCAGCGGGAGTGGGTAGATACGCAGTATTTT
abundance: many; d_gene: -; j_gene: TRBJ1-5; len: 14; v_gene: TRBV28; CDR3aa: CASSLTYSNQPQHF; CDR3nt: TGTGCCAGCAGTTTGACCTATAGCAATCAGCCCCAGCATTTT
abundance: few; d_gene: -; j_gene: TRBJ1-1; len: 15; v_gene: TRBV19; CDR3aa: CASSSWGNTNTEAFF; CDR3nt: TGTGCCAGTAGTAGCTGGGGGAACACGAACACTGAAGCTTTCTTT
abundance: many; d_gene: TRBD1; j_gene: TRBJ1-1; len: 16; v_gene: TRBV12-5; CDR3aa: CASGLVLEGAGTEAFF; CDR3nt: TGTGCTAGTGGTTTGGTACTGGAGGGGGCTGGCACTGAAGCTTTCTTT
abundance: few; d_gene: TRBD1; j_gene: TRBJ2-7; len: 15; v_gene: TRBV7-3; CDR3aa: CASSPGGQGTYEQYF; CDR3nt: TGTGCCAGCAGTCCAGGGGGCCAGGGGACCTACGAGCAGTACTTC
abundance: once; d_gene: TRBD2; j_gene: TRBJ2-1; len: 20; v_gene: TRBV4-3; CDR3aa: CASSHLGLAATRSLYNEQFF; CDR3nt: TGCGCCAGCAGCCATCTTGGACTAGCGGCCACTAGGAGTTTATACAATGAGCAGTTCTTC
abundance: many; d_gene: TRBD2; j_gene: TRBJ2-7; len: 15; v_gene: TRBV6-1; CDR3aa: CASSLAGDPSYEQYF; CDR3nt: TGTGCCAGCAGTTTAGCGGGAGATCCGTCCTACGAGCAGTACTTC
abundance: -; d_gene: -; j_gene: TRBJ1-4; len: 15; v_gene: TRBV20-1; CDR3aa: CSARLGLSTNEKLFF; CDR3nt: TGCAGTGCTAGGTTAGGGCTTTCAACTAATGAAAAACTGTTTTTT
abundance: many; d_gene: -; j_gene: TRBJ2-1; len: 14; v_gene: TRBV6-1; CDR3aa: CASSRKSSLLEQFF; CDR3nt: TGTGCCAGCAGTCGAAAGTCCAGCCTATTGGAGCAGTTCTTC
abundance: many; d_gene: TRBD2; j_gene: TRBJ2-1; len: 14; v_gene: TRBV5-1; CDR3aa: CASSFGLAWDEQFF; CDR3nt: TGCGCCAGCAGCTTCGGACTAGCGTGGGATGAGCAGTTCTTC
abundance: many; d_gene: -; j_gene: TRBJ1-2; len: 16; v_gene: TRBV28; CDR3aa: CASSLFQLTGNYGYTF; CDR3nt: TGTGCCAGCAGTTTATTCCAATTGACAGGAAACTATGGCTACACCTTC
abundance: many; d_gene: -; j_gene: TRBJ2-7; len: 13; v_gene: TRBV6-2/TRBV6-3; CDR3aa: CASSYLTSYEQYF; CDR3nt: TGTGCCAGCAGTTACCTTACTAGCTACGAGCAGTACTTC
abundance: -; d_gene: TRBD1; j_gene: TRBJ2-6; len: 15; v_gene: TRBV29-1; CDR3aa: CSVVYRGSGANVLTF; CDR3nt: TGCAGCGTTGTCTACAGGGGCTCTGGGGCCAACGTCCTGACTTTC
abundance: few; d_gene: -; j_gene: TRBJ2-1; len: 14; v_gene: TRBV10-3; CDR3aa: CAISEAGTYNGQFF; CDR3nt: TGTGCCATCAGTGAAGCAGGGACCTACAATGGGCAGTTCTTC
abundance: few; d_gene: TRBD1; j_gene: TRBJ1-2; len: 14; v_gene: TRBV5-1; CDR3aa: CASTAGTDVYGYTF; CDR3nt: TGCGCCAGCACAGCCGGGACAGATGTTTATGGCTACACCTTC
abundance: -; d_gene: TRBD1; j_gene: TRBJ2-7; len: 16; v_gene: TRBV18; CDR3aa: CASSRLPGQTFGEQYF; CDR3nt: TGCGCCAGCTCACGACTTCCGGGACAGACCTTTGGCGAGCAGTACTTC
abundance: few; d_gene: -; j_gene: TRBJ2-7; len: 13; v_gene: TRBV7-9; CDR3aa: CASTPDSSYEQYF; CDR3nt: TGTGCCAGCACCCCGGACAGTTCCTACGAGCAGTACTTC
abundance: -; d_gene: TRBD2; j_gene: TRBJ2-7; len: 15; v_gene: TRBV6-1; CDR3aa: CASSPETSGTYEQYF; CDR3nt: TGTGCCAGCAGTCCCGAGACTAGCGGAACCTACGAGCAGTACTTC
abundance: -; d_gene: -; j_gene: TRBJ2-7; len: 16; v_gene: TRBV7-2; CDR3aa: CASSSGKEGGWYEQYF; CDR3nt: TGTGCCAGCAGCTCGGGTAAAGAAGGGGGGTGGTACGAGCAGTACTTC
abundance: many; d_gene: TRBD2; j_gene: TRBJ2-1; len: 14; v_gene: TRBV2; CDR3aa: CASSGTSGTGEQFF; CDR3nt: TGTGCCAGTAGCGGGACTAGCGGGACTGGAGAGCAGTTCTTC
abundance: many; d_gene: TRBD1; j_gene: TRBJ2-5; len: 13; v_gene: TRBV19; CDR3aa: CAPSPGTAETQYF; CDR3nt: TGTGCCCCTTCACCTGGGACAGCAGAGACCCAGTACTTC
abundance: many; d_gene: -; j_gene: TRBJ2-5; len: 13; v_gene: TRBV24-1; CDR3aa: CATRGSDQETQYF; CDR3nt: TGTGCCACCAGGGGGTCGGACCAAGAGACCCAGTACTTC
abundance: many; d_gene: -; j_gene: TRBJ2-7; len: 12; v_gene: TRBV30; CDR3aa: CAWMSQTYEQYF; CDR3nt: TGTGCCTGGATGAGTCAGACCTACGAGCAGTACTTC
abundance: -; d_gene: -; j_gene: TRBJ2-7; len: 15; v_gene: TRBV6-5; CDR3aa: CASSYPGTSKYEQYF; CDR3nt: TGTGCCAGCAGTTACCCTGGGACATCTAAATACGAGCAGTACTTC
abundance: -; d_gene: -; j_gene: TRBJ1-5; len: 13; v_gene: TRBV10-3; CDR3aa: CAISRDSNQPQHF; CDR3nt: TGTGCCATCAGCCGGGACAGCAATCAGCCCCAGCATTTT
abundance: few; d_gene: -; j_gene: TRBJ2-1; len: 14; v_gene: TRBV7-9; CDR3aa: CASSRDTSVNEQFF; CDR3nt: TGTGCCAGCAGCCGGGACACCTCGGTGAATGAGCAGTTCTTC
abundance: -; d_gene: -; j_gene: TRBJ1-5; len: 13; v_gene: TRBV19; CDR3aa: CASKGRARAPQHF; CDR3nt: TGTGCCAGTAAAGGCAGGGCACGCGCGCCCCAGCATTTT
abundance: many; d_gene: TRBD1; j_gene: TRBJ2-5; len: 14; v_gene: TRBV7-7; CDR3aa: CASSPQGPGETQYF; CDR3nt: TGTGCTAGCAGCCCACAGGGGCCGGGAGAGACCCAGTACTTC
abundance: many; d_gene: -; j_gene: TRBJ1-1; len: 16; v_gene: TRBV6-1; CDR3aa: CASSALAGEYGTEAFF; CDR3nt: TGTGCCAGCAGTGCTCTGGCAGGGGAATATGGCACTGAAGCTTTCTTT
abundance: many; d_gene: TRBD2; j_gene: TRBJ2-5; len: 15; v_gene: TRBV20-1; CDR3aa: CSARVAGGRFQTQYF; CDR3nt: TGCAGTGCTAGGGTAGCGGGAGGCCGATTCCAGACCCAGTACTTC
abundance: once; d_gene: TRBD1; j_gene: TRBJ2-7; len: 14; v_gene: TRBV20-1; CDR3aa: CSAVPTLGTDEQYF; CDR3nt: TGCAGTGCCGTCCCGACGTTGGGGACAGACGAGCAGTACTTC
abundance: many; d_gene: TRBD2; j_gene: TRBJ2-5; len: 15; v_gene: TRBV11-3; CDR3aa: CASSSGGHFQETQYF; CDR3nt: TGTGCCAGCAGCTCGGGAGGGCACTTTCAAGAGACCCAGTACTTC